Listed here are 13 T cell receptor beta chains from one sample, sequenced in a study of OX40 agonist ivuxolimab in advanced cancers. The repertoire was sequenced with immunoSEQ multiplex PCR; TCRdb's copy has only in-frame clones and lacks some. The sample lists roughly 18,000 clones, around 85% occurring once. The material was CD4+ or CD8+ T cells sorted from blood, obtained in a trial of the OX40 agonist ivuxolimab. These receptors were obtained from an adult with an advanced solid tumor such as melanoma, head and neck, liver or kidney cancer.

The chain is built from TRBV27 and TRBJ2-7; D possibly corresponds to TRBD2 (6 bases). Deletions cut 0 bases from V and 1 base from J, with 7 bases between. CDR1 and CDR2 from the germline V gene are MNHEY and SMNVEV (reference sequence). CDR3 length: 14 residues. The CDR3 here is CASSLSGGSYEQYF. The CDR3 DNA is TGTGCCAGCAGTTTATCCGGGGGTTCCTACGAGCAGTACTTC.

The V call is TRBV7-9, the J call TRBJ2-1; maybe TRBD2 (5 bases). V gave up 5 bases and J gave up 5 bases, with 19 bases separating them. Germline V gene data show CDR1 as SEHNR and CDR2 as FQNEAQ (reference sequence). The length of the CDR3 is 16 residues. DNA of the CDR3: TGTGCCAGCAGCCTGTCGACTACCAGACGGGACAATGAGCAGTTCTTC. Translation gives CASSLSTTRRDNEQFF.

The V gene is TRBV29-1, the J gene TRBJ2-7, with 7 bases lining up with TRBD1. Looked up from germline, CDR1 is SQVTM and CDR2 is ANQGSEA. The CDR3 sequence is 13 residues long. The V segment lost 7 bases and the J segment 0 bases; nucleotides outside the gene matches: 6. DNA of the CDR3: TGCAGCGCCTTACAGGGGTCCTCCTACGAGCAGTACTTC. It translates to CSALQGSSYEQYF.

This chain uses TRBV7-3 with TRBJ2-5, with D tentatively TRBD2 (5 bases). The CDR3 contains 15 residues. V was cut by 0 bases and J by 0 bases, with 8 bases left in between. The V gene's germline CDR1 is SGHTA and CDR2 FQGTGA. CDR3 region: CASSLTMEDQETQYF. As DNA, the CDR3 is TGTGCCAGCAGCTTAACGATGGAGGACCAAGAGACCCAGTACTTC.

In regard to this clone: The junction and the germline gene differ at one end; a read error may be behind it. The CDR3: CASSYVGGLDYSYTF. The CDR3, as DNA: TGTGCCAGCAGTTACGTTGGCGGGTTGGACTATAGCTACACCTTC. The rearrangement joins TRBV6-5 to TRBJ1-2, with unresolved D. CDR1 and CDR2 (germline): MNHEY, SVGAGI. The CDR3 runs to 15 residues.

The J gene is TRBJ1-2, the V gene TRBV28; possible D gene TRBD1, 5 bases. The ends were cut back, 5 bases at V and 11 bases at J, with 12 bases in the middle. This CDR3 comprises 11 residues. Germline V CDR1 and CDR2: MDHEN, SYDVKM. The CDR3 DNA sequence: TGTGCCAGCAGTCCCGGGACCGAGTACACCTTC. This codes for CASSPGTEYTF.

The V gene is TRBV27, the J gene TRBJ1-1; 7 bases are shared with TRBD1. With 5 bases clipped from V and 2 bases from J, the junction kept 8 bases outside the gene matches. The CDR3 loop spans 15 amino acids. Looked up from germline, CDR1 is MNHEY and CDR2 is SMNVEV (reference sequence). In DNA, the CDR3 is TGTGCCAGCAGTGTTACGACAGGGACCAACACTGAAGCTTTCTTT. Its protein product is CASSVTTGTNTEAFF.

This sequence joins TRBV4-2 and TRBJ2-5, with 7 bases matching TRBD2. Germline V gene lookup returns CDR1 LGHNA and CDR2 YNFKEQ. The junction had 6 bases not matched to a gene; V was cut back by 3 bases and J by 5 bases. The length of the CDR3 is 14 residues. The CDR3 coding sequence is TGTGCCAGCAGCCACCCCGGGGGGTTGGAGACCCAGTACTTC. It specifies CASSHPGGLETQYF.

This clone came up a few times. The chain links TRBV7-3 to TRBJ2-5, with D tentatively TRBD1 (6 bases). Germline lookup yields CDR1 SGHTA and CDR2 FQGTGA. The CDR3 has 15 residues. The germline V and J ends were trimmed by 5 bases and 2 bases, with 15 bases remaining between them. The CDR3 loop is CASSRGLDRQETQYF. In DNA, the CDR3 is TGTGCCAGCAGCCGAGGCCTGGACAGACAAGAGACCCAGTACTTC.

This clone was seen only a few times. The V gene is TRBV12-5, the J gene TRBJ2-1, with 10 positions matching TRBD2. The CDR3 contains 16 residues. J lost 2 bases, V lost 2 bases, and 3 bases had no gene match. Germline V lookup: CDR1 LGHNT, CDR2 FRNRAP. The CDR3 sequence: CASGLLSGGAYNEQFF. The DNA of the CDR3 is TGTGCTAGTGGTTTGTTGAGCGGGGGGGCCTACAATGAGCAGTTCTTC.

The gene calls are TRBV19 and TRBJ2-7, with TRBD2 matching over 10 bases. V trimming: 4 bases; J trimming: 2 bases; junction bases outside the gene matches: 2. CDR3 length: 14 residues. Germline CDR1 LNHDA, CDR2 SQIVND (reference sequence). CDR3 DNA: TGTGCCAGTAGTAGCACTAGCGGGGCCTACGAGCAGTACTTC. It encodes CASSSTSGAYEQYF.

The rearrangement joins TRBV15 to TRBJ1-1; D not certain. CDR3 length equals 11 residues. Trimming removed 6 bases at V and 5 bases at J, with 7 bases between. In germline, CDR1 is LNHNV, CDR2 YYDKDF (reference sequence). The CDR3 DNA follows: TGTGCCACCAGGGGCCGAACTGAAGCTTTCTTT. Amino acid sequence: CATRGRTEAFF.

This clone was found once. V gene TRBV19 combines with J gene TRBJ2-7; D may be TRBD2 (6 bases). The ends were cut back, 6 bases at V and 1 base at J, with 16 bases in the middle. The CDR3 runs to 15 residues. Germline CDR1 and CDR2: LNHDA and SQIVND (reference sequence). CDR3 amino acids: CASSPGGRGSYEQYF. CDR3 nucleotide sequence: TGTGCCAGTAGCCCCGGGGGACGGGGATCCTACGAGCAGTACTTC.